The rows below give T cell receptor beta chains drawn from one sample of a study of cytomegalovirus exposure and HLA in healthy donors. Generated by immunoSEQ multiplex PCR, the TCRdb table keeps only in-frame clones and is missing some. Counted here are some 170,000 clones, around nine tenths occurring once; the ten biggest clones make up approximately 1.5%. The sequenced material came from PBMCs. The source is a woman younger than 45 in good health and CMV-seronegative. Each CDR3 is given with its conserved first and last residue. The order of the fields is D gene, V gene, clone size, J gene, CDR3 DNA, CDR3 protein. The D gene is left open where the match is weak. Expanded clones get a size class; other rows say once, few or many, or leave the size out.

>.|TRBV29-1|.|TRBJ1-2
TGCAGCGTTGTGGCGGAATCTAACTATGGCTACACCTTC
CSVVAESNYGYTF
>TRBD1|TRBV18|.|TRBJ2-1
TGTGCCAGCTCACCACCGGCAGGGGGAAAGAACAATGAGCAGTTCTTC
CASSPPAGGKNNEQFF
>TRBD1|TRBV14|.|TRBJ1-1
TGTGCCAGCAGCCAAAGACAGGGGGCTTTCTCTGAAGCTTTCTTT
CASSQRQGAFSEAFF
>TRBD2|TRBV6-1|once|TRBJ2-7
TGTGCCAGCAGAATAGCGGGGTTCTCCTACGAGCAGTACTTC
CASRIAGFSYEQYF
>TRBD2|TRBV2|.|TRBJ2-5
TGTGCCAGCAGAGGTAGCGGGGGGCGGGCAGAGACCCAGTACTTC
CASRGSGGRAETQYF
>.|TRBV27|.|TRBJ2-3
TGTGCCAGCACCCCGGGTAGCCCGAGCACAGATACGCAGTATTTT
CASTPGSPSTDTQYF
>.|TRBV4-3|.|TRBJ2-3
TGCGCCAGCAGCCAAGAGCTAGGGGCCTTCACAGATACGCAGTATTTT
CASSQELGAFTDTQYF
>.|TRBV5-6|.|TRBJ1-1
TGTGCCAGCAGCTTACAGGTCTGGAACACTGAAGCTTTCTTT
CASSLQVWNTEAFF
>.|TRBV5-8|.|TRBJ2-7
TGTGCCAGCAGCCCTAGTCCCTACGAGCAGTACTTC
CASSPSPYEQYF
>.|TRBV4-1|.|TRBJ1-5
TGCGCCAGCAGCCAATCTTCCGGACTGAATCAGCCCCAGCATTTT
CASSQSSGLNQPQHF
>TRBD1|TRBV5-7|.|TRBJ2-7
TGTGCCAGCACCCTCCGGGACAGGCACTACGAGCAGTACTTC
CASTLRDRHYEQYF
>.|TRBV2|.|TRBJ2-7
TGTGCCAGCGGTTTAGCAACCTACGAGCAGTACTTC
CASGLATYEQYF
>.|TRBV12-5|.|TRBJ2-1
TGTGCTAGTGGTTTGCCACCTCCAGGGCACAATGAGCAGTTCTTC
CASGLPPPGHNEQFF
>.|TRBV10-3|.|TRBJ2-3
TGTGCCATCAGTGAGTCGAGCTGGGGCCAGGGCACAGATACGCAGTATTTT
CAISESSWGQGTDTQYF
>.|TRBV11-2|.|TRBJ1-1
TGTGCCAGCAAAGAGGGTTTCAGGGGACGCACTGAAGCTTTCTTT
CASKEGFRGRTEAFF
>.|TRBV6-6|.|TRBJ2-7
TGTGCCAGCAGTTACCGGATCGGGGGTAGCGAGCAGTACTTC
CASSYRIGGSEQYF
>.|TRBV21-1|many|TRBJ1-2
TGTGCCAGCAGCATTAACAGGGGGCGAGTAGGTGGCTACACCTTC
CASSINRGRVGGYTF
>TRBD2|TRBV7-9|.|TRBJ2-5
TGTGCCAGCAGCTTACCCTTGGGCGGGGGGACTCAAGAGACCCAGTACTTC
CASSLPLGGGTQETQYF
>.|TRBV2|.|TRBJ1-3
TGTGCCAGCAGCCAAGACAGAAACTCTGGAAACACCATATATTTT
CASSQDRNSGNTIYF
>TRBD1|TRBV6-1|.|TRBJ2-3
TGTGCCAGCAGTGTAGGGACAGAGGCGGTGTATTTT
CASSVGTEAVYF
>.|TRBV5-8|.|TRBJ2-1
TGTGCCAGCAGCTTGGGGTTAGCAAGCTCCTACAATGAGCAGTTCTTC
CASSLGLASSYNEQFF
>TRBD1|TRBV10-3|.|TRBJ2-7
TGTGCCATCAGAGGGACAGGGGCCGAGCAGCACTTC
CAIRGTGAEQHF
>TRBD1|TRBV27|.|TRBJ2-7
TGTGCCAGCAGTTCCACCCAGAGGGGGACAGCCGAGCAGTACTTC
CASSSTQRGTAEQYF
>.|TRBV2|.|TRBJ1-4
TGTGCCAGCAGGGCCCCAGGTCGGGAAAAACTGTTTTTT
CASRAPGREKLFF
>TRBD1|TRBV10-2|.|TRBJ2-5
TGCGCCAGCAAAAAACAGGGGTCGGCTGAGACCCAGTACTTC
CASKKQGSAETQYF
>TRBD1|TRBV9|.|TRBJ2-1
TGTGCCAGCAGCGCAGAGGGACAGAAGAACGATGAGCAGTTCTTC
CASSAEGQKNDEQFF
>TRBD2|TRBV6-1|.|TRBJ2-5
TGTGCCAGCAGTCCCCGGGAGCGGGGCTCGACCCAGTACTTC
CASSPRERGSTQYF
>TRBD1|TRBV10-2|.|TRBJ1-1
TGCGCCAGCAGTGACCAGGGGGCAAAGCTCAACACTGAAGCTTTCTTT
CASSDQGAKLNTEAFF
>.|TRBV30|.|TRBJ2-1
TGTGCCTACACGGGCTACAATGAGCAGTTCTTC
CAYTGYNEQFF
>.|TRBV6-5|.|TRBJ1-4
TGTGCCAGCAGTTACAGGCAGGGTAATGAAAAACTGTTTTTT
CASSYRQGNEKLFF
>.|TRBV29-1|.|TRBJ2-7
TGCAGCGTTCTCAGGGGCTACGAGCAGTACTTC
CSVLRGYEQYF
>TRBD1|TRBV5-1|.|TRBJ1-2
TGCGCCAGCAGCTTCCAAGGGGGCGGCTACACCTTC
CASSFQGGGYTF
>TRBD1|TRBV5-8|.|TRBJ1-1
TGTGCCAGCAGCATAGGGACAGCCCAAGCTTTCTTT
CASSIGTAQAFF
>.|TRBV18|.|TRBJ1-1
TGTGCCAGCTCACTCGGGGGGGGTGAAGCTTTCTTT
CASSLGGGEAFF
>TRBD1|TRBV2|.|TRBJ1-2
TGTGCCAGCAGTGGATTCTCGAACAGGGGGCGTCGTAACTATGGCTACACCTTC
CASSGFSNRGRRNYGYTF
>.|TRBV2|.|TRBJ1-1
TGTGCCACTTTACAGGGATCGTTCACTGAAGCTTTCTTT
CATLQGSFTEAFF
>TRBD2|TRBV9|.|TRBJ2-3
TGTGCCAGCAGCGTAGCAACTAGCGTGTACACAGATACGCAGTATTTT
CASSVATSVYTDTQYF
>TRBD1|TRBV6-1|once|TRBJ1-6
TGTGCCAGCGAAACAGGGGAGTCACCCCTCCACTTT
CASETGESPLHF
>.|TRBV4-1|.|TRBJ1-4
TGCGCCAGCAGCCAAGATGGGGCACGGACTAATGAAAAACTGTTTTTT
CASSQDGARTNEKLFF
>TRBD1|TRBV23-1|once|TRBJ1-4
TGCGCCAGCAGTCAATCAGGGACAGGGATACGGAGGGCTAATGAAAAACTGTTTTTT
CASSQSGTGIRRANEKLFF
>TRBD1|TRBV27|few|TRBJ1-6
TGTGCCAGCAAGGGACAGGGGTATAATTCACCCCTCCACTTT
CASKGQGYNSPLHF
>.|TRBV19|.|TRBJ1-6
TGTGCCAGTAGTATCCGAGGTCCGGCTCCGGGAAGAAATTCACCCCTCCACTTT
CASSIRGPAPGRNSPLHF
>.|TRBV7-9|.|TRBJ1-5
TGTGCCAGCAGCGTAACAGGGAAAGGACAGCCCCAGCATTTT
CASSVTGKGQPQHF
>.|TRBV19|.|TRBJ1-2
TGTGCCAGTAGTATACTATCAACGGGAGGGATCTATGGCTACACCTTC
CASSILSTGGIYGYTF
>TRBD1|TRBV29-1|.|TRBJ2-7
TGCAGCGTAAACGACAGGGAATCCTACGAGCAGTACTTC
CSVNDRESYEQYF
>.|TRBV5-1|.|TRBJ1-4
TGCGCCAGCAGCTTGGGTCGGGTCGTGAGTAATGAAAAACTGTTTTTT
CASSLGRVVSNEKLFF
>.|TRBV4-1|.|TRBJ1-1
TGCGCCAGCAGCCAAGACAGGGCAGGGAACACTGAAGCTTTCTTT
CASSQDRAGNTEAFF
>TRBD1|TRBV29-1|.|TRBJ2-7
TGCAGCGCTACCGGGACAGGGGGTTTGGAGCAGTACTTC
CSATGTGGLEQYF
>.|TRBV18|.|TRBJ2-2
TGTGCCAGCTCACCGGAGGTCTCGGTCACCGGGGAGCTGTTTTTT
CASSPEVSVTGELFF
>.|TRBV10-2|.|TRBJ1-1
TGCGCCAGCAGTGAGTCCGGGGTCATGAACACTGAAGCTTTCTTT
CASSESGVMNTEAFF
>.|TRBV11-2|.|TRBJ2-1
TGTGCCAGCAGCTTTTCAGGACAAACCTACAATGAGCAGTTCTTC
CASSFSGQTYNEQFF
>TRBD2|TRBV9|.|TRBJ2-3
TGTGCCAGCAGCGTGGGGACTAGCGGGGGGATGGATACGCAGTATTTT
CASSVGTSGGMDTQYF